These T cell receptor beta chains were read from a single sample in a study of T cells in Graves' hyperthyroidism and ophthalmopathy. TCRdb independently ran MiXCR on the multiplex PCR reads; one entry per CDR3 protein. The sample shows roughly 740,000 distinct CDR3 sequences, about 16% of them seen only once. The sample was blood. These receptor sequences come from a man in his late teens or twenties with Graves' hyperthyroidism. The CDR3 runs from the conserved cysteine through the conserved F or W. The order of the fields is V gene, J gene, CDR3 protein.

TRBV12-3/TRBV12-4	TRBJ2-7	CASSFRRVRLHEQYF
TRBV20-1	TRBJ2-1	CSARDQEASNEQFF
TRBV12-3/TRBV12-4	TRBJ2-7	CASSFAPGSSHEQYF
TRBV27	TRBJ1-5	CASTQARGGNQPQHF
TRBV12-3/TRBV12-4	TRBJ2-2	CASNDEGGTGELFF
TRBV9	TRBJ1-4	CASSVGGRGRTNEKLFF
TRBV12-3/TRBV12-4	TRBJ2-5	CASSGLIAGTQYF
TRBV28	TRBJ2-7	CASSLLGRAYEQYF
TRBV7-2	TRBJ2-7	CASSLELAGYEQYF
TRBV11-1	TRBJ2-5	CASSLGRRTQYF
TRBV6-2/TRBV6-3	TRBJ2-4	CASSSRDYKNIQYF
TRBV19	TRBJ1-2	CASRVPYYGYTF
TRBV6-1	TRBJ2-6	CASSEGTAPGANVLTF
TRBV4-1	TRBJ2-1	CASSQSGLGAYNEQFF
TRBV5-1	TRBJ1-4	CASSLDMQGANEKLFF
TRBV27	TRBJ2-3	CASSLRGDTQYF
TRBV28	TRBJ2-7	CASSLTGPVLSSYEQYF
TRBV18	TRBJ2-7	CASSPRTDYEQYF
TRBV7-9	TRBJ1-6	CASSHQVGGVEAPLHF
TRBV6-1	TRBJ1-1	CASSPTGGLDTEAFF
TRBV28	TRBJ2-3	CASSSSGVGTDTQYF
TRBV30	TRBJ2-7	CAWSGGLAGNYEQYF
TRBV3-1	TRBJ2-7	CASSQEAEGYEQYF
TRBV6-1	TRBJ2-7	CATRRGQASYEQYF
TRBV6-1	TRBJ2-7	CASRGDTTYEQYF
TRBV24-1	TRBJ2-2	CATSDFSGGTRELFF
TRBV7-9	TRBJ2-7	CASTFGQGIYEQYF
TRBV20-1	TRBJ1-2	CSAMQGRDYGYTF
TRBV6-2/TRBV6-3	TRBJ1-3	CASSRTYPRGSSGNTIYF
TRBV5-1	TRBJ1-5	CASSHDSNQPQHF